The count of the clone carrying this T cell receptor (beta chain) is one. Its antigen is as yet unknown. Only in-frame clones appear in the TCRdb table, and some are missing; sequencing was by immunoSEQ multiplex PCR. The sample has around 63,000 clones; around 87% are singletons. This CDR3 contains 15 residues. Per the germline V gene, CDR1 is MNHEY and CDR2 is SMNVEV (reference sequence). Trimming left V 2 bases short and J 0 bases short, with 11 bases between. The entry originates in a study of lymphopenia after photon versus proton radiotherapy. Study results and caveats: Survival link was tested only in deceased patients; proton benefit remains a possibility. Post-nadir diversity loss with photons came from oligoclonal expansion, particularly CD8+ Temra cells. Under photons, naive T cells and diversity fell while effector/memory populations rose. In patients who died, overall survival fell as post-nadir TCR diversity dropped more.

This TCR came from an elderly man with esophageal cancer. The chain has TRBV27 and TRBJ2-7; the D call may be TRBD1 or TRBD2 (6 bases each). Source: peripheral blood, taken from a patient treated with proton-based radiotherapy. The DNA for the CDR3 is TGTGCCAGCAGTTTACGGGGGCAGCCCTCCTACGAGCAGTACTTC. Protein product: CASSLRGQPSYEQYF.